This T cell receptor (beta chain) was observed in a study of T cells in Graves' hyperthyroidism and ophthalmopathy. The wider study: Sampling of peripheral blood happened at initial diagnosis, prior to any treatment. General study results and limits: With a median lead of 6.5 months before onset, the model predicted ophthalmopathy.

Comment on this clonotype: The antigen is unknown.

TCR beta CDR3 regions were amplified from RNA. First-round RT-PCR with HTBI primers amplified the TCR CDR3 region. TCRdb ran MiXCR on the multiplex PCR reads and lists one entry per CDR3 protein. The sample lists about 290,000 distinct CDR3 sequences, about 13% occurring once. Germline V CDR1 and CDR2: SNHLY, FYNNEI. The V and J ends lost 6 bases and 3 bases respectively, with 12 bases between them. The CDR3 contains 15 residues. Sequenced material: blood. The chain carries TRBV2 and TRBJ1-6; a possible D gene is TRBD1 (5 bases). The source of this sequence is a woman in her forties with Graves' hyperthyroidism. The CDR3 DNA reads TGTGCCAGCAGACCGACAGACAACTATAATTCACCCCTCCACTTT. Its protein product is CASRPTDNYNSPLHF.